This T cell receptor beta chain was sequenced in a study of blood T cell repertoires in COVID-19. Across the whole study: The origin of the acute and convalescent COVID-19 samples was the United States, Italy and Spain. T cells, B-cell-depleted T cells, or PBMCs supplied cDNA or gDNA.

Those enrolled in Seattle joined during active infection and were followed longitudinally afterward. In this sample, this clone turned up once. How the authors handled the data: How many nucleated cells were present was estimated from reference gene primer amplification. Sequencing used immunoSEQ multiplex PCR; TCRdb keeps in-frame clones, though not all of them. The DNA gave D and trimming, while V, J and clone size come from that table. The sample lists roughly 210,000 clones; around four fifths were seen once. V lost 7 bases and J lost 5; bases outside the gene matches: 10. The CDR3 totals 15 residues. CDR1 and CDR2 (germline): SGHDT, YYEEEE.

The sample comprised peripheral blood. This receptor was taken from a woman older than 75 with COVID-19, enrolled during active disease. The genes are TRBV5-6 and TRBJ2-2, with TRBD2 matching 8 bases. CDR3 residues: CASGRGGTGTGELFF. The CDR3 nucleotides are TGTGCCAGCGGACGCGGGGGGACCGGGACCGGGGAGCTGTTTTTT.